Sequencing of this T cell receptor (beta chain) was carried out in a study of T-cell memory formation after mild COVID-19. This CDR3 has 12 residues. Deletions cut 6 bases from V and 5 bases from J, with 10 bases between. Germline-derived CDR1 and CDR2 are SEHNR and FQNEAQ (reference sequence). TCRdb analysed the 5' RACE reads with MiXCR anew, one entry per CDR3 protein. The sample holds roughly 51,000 distinct CDR3 sequences, 7% to 8% seen once. This clonotype originated in a young man who had mild COVID-19 (a few samples of this study predate the infection). Cell type and time point are not known. The specimen sequenced was PBMCs or a T cell subset sorted from them (not recorded which). The chain carries TRBV7-9 and TRBJ2-5; D gene ambiguous. The CDR3 here is CASSNPAETQYF. CDR3 sequence (DNA): TGTGCCAGCAGTAATCCGGCGGAGACCCAGTACTTC. Drawing the rest from reference TRBV7-9 and TRBJ2-5, the complete variable domain is DTGVSQNPRHKITKRGQNVTFRCDPISEHNRLYWYRQTLGQGPEFLTYFQNEAQLEKSRLLSDRFSAERPKGSFSTLEIQRTEQGDSAMYLCASSNPAETQYFGPGTRLLVL.